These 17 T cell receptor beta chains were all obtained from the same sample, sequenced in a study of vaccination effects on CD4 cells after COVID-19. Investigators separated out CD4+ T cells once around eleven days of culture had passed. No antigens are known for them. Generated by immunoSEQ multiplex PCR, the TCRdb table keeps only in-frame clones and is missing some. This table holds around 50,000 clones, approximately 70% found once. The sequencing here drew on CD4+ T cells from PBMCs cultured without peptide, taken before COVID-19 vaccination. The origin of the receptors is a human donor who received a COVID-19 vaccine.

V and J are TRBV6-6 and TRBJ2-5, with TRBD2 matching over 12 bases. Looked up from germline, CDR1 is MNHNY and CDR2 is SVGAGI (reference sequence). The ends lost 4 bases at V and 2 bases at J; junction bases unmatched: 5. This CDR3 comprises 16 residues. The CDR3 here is CASSSPGTSGQETQYF. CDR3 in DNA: TGTGCCAGCAGTTCCCCCGGGACTAGCGGGCAAGAGACCCAGTACTTC.

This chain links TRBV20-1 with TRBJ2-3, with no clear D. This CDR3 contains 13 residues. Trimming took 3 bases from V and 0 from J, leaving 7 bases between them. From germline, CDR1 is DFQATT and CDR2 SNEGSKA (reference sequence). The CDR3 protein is CSASRLSTDTQYF. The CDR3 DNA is TGCAGTGCTAGTCGTCTTAGCACAGATACGCAGTATTTT.

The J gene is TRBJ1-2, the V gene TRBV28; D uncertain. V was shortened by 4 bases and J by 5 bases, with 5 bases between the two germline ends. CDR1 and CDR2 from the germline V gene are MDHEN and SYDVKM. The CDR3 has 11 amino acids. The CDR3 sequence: CASSSGYGYTF. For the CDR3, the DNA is TGTGCCAGCAGTTCGGGATATGGCTACACCTTC.

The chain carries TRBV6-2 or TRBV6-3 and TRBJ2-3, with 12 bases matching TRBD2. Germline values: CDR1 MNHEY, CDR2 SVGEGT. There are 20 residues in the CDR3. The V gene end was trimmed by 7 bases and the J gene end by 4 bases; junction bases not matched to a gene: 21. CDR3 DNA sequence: TGTGCCAGCATCCCGTCTCACGGACTAGCGGGGTTTTTGATCGCAGATACGCAGTATTTT. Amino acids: CASIPSHGLAGFLIADTQYF.

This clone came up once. CDR3 region: CASSQGTGSVGQPQHF. The CDR3 coding sequence is TGTGCCAGCAGCCAAGGGACAGGGTCTGTCGGTCAGCCCCAGCATTTT. V usage is TRBV3-1 (or the pseudogene TRBV3-2) and J usage is TRBJ1-5; 8 positions agree with TRBD1. This CDR3 contains 16 residues. Germline lookup yields CDR1 LGHDT and CDR2 YNNKEL (reference sequence). Trimming at V came to 1 base and at J to 6 bases, leaving 8 bases not matched to a gene.

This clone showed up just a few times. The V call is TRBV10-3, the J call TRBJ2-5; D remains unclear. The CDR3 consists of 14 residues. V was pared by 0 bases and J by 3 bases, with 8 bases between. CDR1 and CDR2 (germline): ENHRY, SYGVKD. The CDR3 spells CAISESNSKETQYF. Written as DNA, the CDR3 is TGTGCCATCAGTGAGTCGAACAGCAAAGAGACCCAGTACTTC.

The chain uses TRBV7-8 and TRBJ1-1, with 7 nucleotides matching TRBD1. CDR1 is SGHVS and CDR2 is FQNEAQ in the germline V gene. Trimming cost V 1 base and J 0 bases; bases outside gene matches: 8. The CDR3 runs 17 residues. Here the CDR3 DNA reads TGTGCCAGCAGCTTAGGAGATCGACAGGGCTTGAACACTGAAGCTTTCTTT. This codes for CASSLGDRQGLNTEAFF. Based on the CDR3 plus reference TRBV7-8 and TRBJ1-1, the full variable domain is GAGVSQSPRYKVAKRGQDVALRCDPISGHVSLFWYQQALGQGPEFLTYFQNEAQLDKSGLPSDRFFAERPEGSVSTLKIQRTQQEDSAVYLCASSLGDRQGLNTEAFFGQGTRLTVV.

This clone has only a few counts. DNA for the CDR3: TGTGCCAGCAGCTTATTATCAACCCACAATGAGCAGTTCTTC. Translating it yields CASSLLSTHNEQFF. This rearrangement joins TRBV7-2 to TRBJ2-1; D is ambiguous. V lost 2 bases to trimming and J lost 5 bases, with 10 bases between them. Germline CDR1 is SGHTA and CDR2 is FQGNSA. This CDR3 is 14 amino acids long.

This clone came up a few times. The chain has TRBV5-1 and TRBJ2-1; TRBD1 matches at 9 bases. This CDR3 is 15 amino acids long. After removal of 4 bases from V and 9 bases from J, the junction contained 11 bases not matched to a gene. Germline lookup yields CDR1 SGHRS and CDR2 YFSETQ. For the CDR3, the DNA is TGCGCCAGCAGCCCAGACAGGGGGGAAGCGAGTGAGCAGTTCTTC. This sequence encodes CASSPDRGEASEQFF.

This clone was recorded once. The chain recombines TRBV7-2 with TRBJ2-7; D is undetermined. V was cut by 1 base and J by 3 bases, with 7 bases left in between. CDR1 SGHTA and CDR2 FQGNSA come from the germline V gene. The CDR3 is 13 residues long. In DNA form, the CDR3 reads TGTGCCAGCAGCTTAGGCAAACTCTACGAGCAGTACTTC. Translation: CASSLGKLYEQYF.

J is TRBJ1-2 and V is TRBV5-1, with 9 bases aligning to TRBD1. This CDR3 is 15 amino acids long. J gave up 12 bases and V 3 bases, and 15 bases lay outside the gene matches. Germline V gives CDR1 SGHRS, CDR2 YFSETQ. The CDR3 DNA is TGCGCCAGCAGCTCCCAACCACCCGGGACAGGGATGAACACCTTC. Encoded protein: CASSSQPPGTGMNTF. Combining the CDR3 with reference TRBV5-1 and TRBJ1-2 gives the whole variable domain KAGVTQTPRYLIKTRGQQVTLSCSPISGHRSVSWYQQTPGQGLQFLFEYFSETQRNKGNFPGRFSGRQFSNSRSEMNVSTLELGDSALYLCASSSQPPGTGMNTFGSGTRLTVV.

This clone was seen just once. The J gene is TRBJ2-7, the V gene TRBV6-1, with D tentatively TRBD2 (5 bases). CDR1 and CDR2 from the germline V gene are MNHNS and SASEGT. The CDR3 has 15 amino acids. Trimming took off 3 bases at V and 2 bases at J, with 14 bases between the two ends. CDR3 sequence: CASSDGGQTTYEQYF. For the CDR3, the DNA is TGTGCCAGCAGTGATGGTGGCCAGACTACCTACGAGCAGTACTTC.

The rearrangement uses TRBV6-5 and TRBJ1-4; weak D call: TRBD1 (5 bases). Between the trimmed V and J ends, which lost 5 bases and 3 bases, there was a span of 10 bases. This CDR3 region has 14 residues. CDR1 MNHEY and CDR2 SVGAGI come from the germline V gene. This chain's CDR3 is CASSTGRANEKLFF. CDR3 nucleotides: TGTGCCAGCAGTACGGGGCGGGCTAATGAAAAACTGTTTTTT.

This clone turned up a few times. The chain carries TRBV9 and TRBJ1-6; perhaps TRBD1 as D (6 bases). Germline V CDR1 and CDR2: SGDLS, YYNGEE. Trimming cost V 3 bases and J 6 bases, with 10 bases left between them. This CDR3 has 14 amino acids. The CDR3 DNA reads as TGTGCCAGCAGCGAGGGGGTGGGTAATTCACCCCTCCACTTT. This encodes CASSEGVGNSPLHF.

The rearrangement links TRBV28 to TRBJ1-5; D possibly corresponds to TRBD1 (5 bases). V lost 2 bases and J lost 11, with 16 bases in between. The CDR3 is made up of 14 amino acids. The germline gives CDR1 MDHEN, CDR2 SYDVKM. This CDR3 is CASSLGTGKGAQHF. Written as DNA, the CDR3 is TGTGCCAGCAGTTTAGGGACTGGCAAAGGGGCCCAGCATTTT.

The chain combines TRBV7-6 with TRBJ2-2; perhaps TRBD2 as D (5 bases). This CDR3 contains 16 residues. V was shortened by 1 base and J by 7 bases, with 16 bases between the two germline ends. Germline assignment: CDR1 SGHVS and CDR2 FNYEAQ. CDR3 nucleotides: TGTGCCAGCAGCTTAGGCGGGCCCCGACGGGGCGGGGAGCTGTTTTTT. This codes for CASSLGGPRRGGELFF.

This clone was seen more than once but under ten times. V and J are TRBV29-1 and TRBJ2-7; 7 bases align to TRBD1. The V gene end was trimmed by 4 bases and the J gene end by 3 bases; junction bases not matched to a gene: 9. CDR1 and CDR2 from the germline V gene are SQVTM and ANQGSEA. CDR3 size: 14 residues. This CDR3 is CSVGSGDRVYEQYF. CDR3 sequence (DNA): TGCAGCGTTGGTTCGGGTGACAGGGTCTACGAGCAGTACTTC.